The rows below give T cell receptor beta chains drawn from one sample of a study of CD8+ T cells in alopecia areata. Method: immunoSEQ multiplex PCR; TCRdb's copy keeps in-frame clones and lacks some. The sample contains more than 150,000 clones, about 50% of which appear only once. The sequenced sample was CD8+ T cells sorted from blood, obtained at week 0. Receptors were obtained from a human donor with alopecia areata. Each CDR3 is given with its conserved first and last residue. Fields, in order: J gene, CDR3 length, clone size, D gene, V gene, CDR3 protein, CDR3 DNA. D genes are given only for firm matches. Clone size, where shown, is once, few, many, or a class for clones that have expanded.

>TRBJ2-1|13|few|TRBD1|TRBV7-3
CASSLDRGREQFF
TGTGCCAGCAGCTTAGACAGGGGGAGGGAGCAGTTCTTC
>TRBJ2-3|18|few|.|TRBV27
CASSLLGTSIRGTDTQYF
TGTGCCAGCAGTTTATTGGGCACCTCGATTAGGGGCACAGATACGCAGTATTTT
>TRBJ2-7|13|.|.|TRBV6-5
CASSSGGRRQQYF
TGTGCCAGCAGTTCAGGTGGTCGACGCCAGCAGTACTTC
>TRBJ2-1|15|many|TRBD2|TRBV2
CASTGLAGGPGEQFF
TGTGCCAGCACCGGACTAGCGGGGGGGCCGGGTGAGCAGTTCTTC
>TRBJ1-4|16|.|.|TRBV7-9
CASSLDVGLRGEKLFF
TGTGCCAGCAGCCTCGATGTCGGGCTTCGGGGAGAAAAACTGTTTTTT
>TRBJ1-1|15|once|.|TRBV4-1
CASSQVQGMNTEAFF
TGCGCCAGCAGCCAGGTCCAGGGGATGAACACTGAAGCTTTCTTT
>TRBJ1-6|15|.|.|TRBV7-8
CASSAQLGGNSPLHF
TGTGCCAGCAGCGCACAGCTCGGGGGGAATTCACCCCTCCACTTT
>TRBJ2-4|15|.|.|TRBV5-6
CASSLAGLAKNIQYF
TGTGCCAGCAGCTTGGCCGGGTTAGCCAAAAACATTCAGTACTTC
>TRBJ2-7|14|once|TRBD1|TRBV29-1
CSVVGGQGNYEQYF
TGCAGCGTTGTTGGTGGACAGGGCAACTACGAGCAGTACTTC
>TRBJ1-1|11|.|.|TRBV29-1
CSGGGSPGAFF
TGCAGCGGGGGGGGCTCCCCTGGGGCTTTCTTT
>TRBJ2-1|10|few|.|TRBV29-1
CSGGGNEQFF
TGCAGCGGAGGGGGCAATGAGCAGTTCTTC
>TRBJ2-2|13|.|.|TRBV7-2
CASSFADTGELFF
TGTGCCAGCAGCTTCGCAGACACCGGGGAGCTGTTTTTT
>TRBJ2-5|15|.|TRBD1|TRBV30
CAWSVRDRGKETQYF
TGTGCCTGGAGTGTACGGGACAGGGGGAAGGAGACCCAGTACTTC
>TRBJ1-5|15|few|TRBD1|TRBV19
CASSIATGGIQPQHF
TGTGCCAGTAGTATCGCCACAGGGGGGATTCAGCCCCAGCATTTT
>TRBJ2-1|14|.|.|TRBV9
CASSVVLGDNEQFF
TGTGCCAGCAGCGTAGTTTTAGGGGACAATGAGCAGTTCTTC
>TRBJ2-1|14|few|TRBD2|TRBV7-3
CASSLDGTNNEQFF
TGTGCCAGCAGCTTAGATGGGACTAACAATGAGCAGTTCTTC
>TRBJ2-3|15|.|TRBD2|TRBV23-1
CASSHSSGGRNTQYF
TGCGCCAGCAGTCACTCTAGCGGGGGGCGGAATACGCAGTATTTT
>TRBJ1-1|14|.|.|TRBV12-5
CASALTTGYTEAFF
TGTGCTAGTGCCCTGACTACGGGATACACTGAAGCTTTCTTT
>TRBJ2-3|14|.|.|TRBV30
CAWRNSSSTDTQYF
TGTGCCTGGAGGAATAGCAGCAGCACAGATACGCAGTATTTT
>TRBJ2-1|16|.|TRBD2|TRBV4-3
CASSQDTTSGANEQFF
TGCGCCAGCAGCCAAGATACGACTAGCGGGGCCAATGAGCAGTTCTTC
>TRBJ2-7|14|few|TRBD1|TRBV11-2
CASSLGTGGYEQYF
TGTGCCAGCAGCTTAGGGACAGGGGGCTACGAGCAGTACTTC
>TRBJ1-4|15|once|.|TRBV30
CAWSFHSATNEKLFF
TGTGCCTGGAGTTTCCACAGTGCAACTAATGAAAAACTGTTTTTT
>TRBJ2-3|12|.|.|TRBV30
CAWTGGTDTQYF
TGTGCCTGGACCGGAGGCACAGATACGCAGTATTTT
>TRBJ2-7|15|few|TRBD1|TRBV4-3
CASSQGTGWSYEQYF
TGCGCCAGCAGCCAAGGGACAGGGTGGTCCTACGAGCAGTACTTC
>TRBJ1-2|16|.|.|TRBV4-3
CASSQDSAGAAYGYTF
TGCGCCAGCAGCCAAGATAGCGCCGGGGCAGCCTATGGCTACACCTTC
>TRBJ2-5|12|few|.|TRBV27
CASRKQGTRQYF
TGTGCCAGCAGAAAACAGGGTACTCGGCAGTACTTC
>TRBJ1-1|14|few|.|TRBV4-1
CASSHIQEGTEAFF
TGCGCCAGCAGCCATATACAGGAAGGCACTGAAGCTTTCTTT
>TRBJ1-4|13|.|.|TRBV4-3
CASSGDLDEKLFF
TGCGCCAGCAGTGGGGATCTCGATGAAAAACTGTTTTTT
>TRBJ2-1|13|few|.|TRBV7-9
CASSFQSSNEQFF
TGTGCCAGCAGCTTTCAGTCGTCCAATGAGCAGTTCTTC
>TRBJ1-2|14|.|.|TRBV5-6
CASSPVGGVHGYTF
TGTGCCAGCAGCCCCGTAGGAGGGGTTCATGGCTACACCTTC
>TRBJ2-7|15|.|TRBD2|TRBV9
CASSVGLAGRDEQYF
TGTGCCAGCAGCGTAGGACTAGCGGGTAGGGACGAGCAGTACTTC
>TRBJ1-2|16|.|.|TRBV30
CAWSVLVTGDPYGYTF
TGTGCCTGGAGTGTACTTGTAACAGGAGATCCATATGGCTACACCTTC
>TRBJ2-3|14|.|.|TRBV7-9
CASSFGKYTDTQYF
TGTGCCAGCAGCTTCGGGAAGTACACAGATACGCAGTATTTT
>TRBJ1-2|11|.|.|TRBV6-5
CASSWGQGYTF
TGTGCCAGCTCTTGGGGACAAGGCTACACCTTC
>TRBJ2-7|16|.|.|TRBV6-5
CASSYSHEGGPYEQYF
TGTGCCAGCAGTTACTCCCATGAGGGTGGTCCCTACGAGCAGTACTTC
>TRBJ2-7|14|once|TRBD1|TRBV19
CASTARDRGGEQYF
TGTGCCAGTACCGCTAGGGACAGGGGGGGAGAGCAGTACTTC
>TRBJ1-1|11|.|.|TRBV4-1
CATHGNTEAFF
TGCGCCACCCATGGGAACACTGAAGCTTTCTTT
>TRBJ2-7|13|.|.|TRBV13
CASSLGPGYEQYF
TGTGCCAGCAGCTTAGGCCCAGGGTACGAGCAGTACTTC
>TRBJ2-2|14|few|.|TRBV29-1
CSVEDGQTSGELFF
TGCAGCGTTGAAGATGGTCAGACTAGCGGGGAGCTGTTTTTT
>TRBJ2-5|15|.|TRBD1|TRBV27
CASSSRTGWQETQYF
TGTGCCAGCAGTTCCAGGACAGGGTGGCAAGAGACCCAGTACTTC
>TRBJ2-7|14|.|TRBD1|TRBV10-2
CASSGGDRVIEQYF
TGCGCCAGCAGTGGCGGGGACAGGGTGATCGAGCAGTACTTC
>TRBJ2-2|15|.|.|TRBV7-2
CASSPPELNTGELFF
TGTGCCAGCAGCCCTCCTGAACTGAACACCGGGGAGCTGTTTTTT
>TRBJ2-3|13|few|.|TRBV4-3
CASSQGEEDTQYF
TGCGCCAGCAGCCAAGGCGAGGAAGATACGCAGTATTTT
>TRBJ1-5|14|few|.|TRBV7-8
CASSKGSGNQPQHF
TGTGCCAGCAGCAAGGGTTCTGGCAATCAGCCCCAGCATTTT
>TRBJ1-5|15|.|.|TRBV13
CASSLSRSSNQPQHF
TGTGCCAGCAGCTTAAGTAGAAGTAGCAATCAGCCCCAGCATTTT
>TRBJ2-7|12|few|.|TRBV29-1
CSVSQFSYEQYF
TGCAGCGTGTCGCAGTTCTCCTACGAGCAGTACTTC
>TRBJ2-2|12|once|.|TRBV30
CAWSEGSGELFF
TGTGCCTGGAGTGAAGGGAGCGGGGAGCTGTTTTTT
>TRBJ2-5|16|.|.|TRBV25-1
CASSELTGVEQETQYF
TGTGCCAGCAGTGAATTGACGGGGGTAGAGCAAGAGACCCAGTACTTC
>TRBJ2-5|12|.|.|TRBV7-6
CASSLERETQYF
TGTGCCAGCAGCTTAGAAAGAGAGACCCAGTACTTC
>TRBJ2-7|11|few|.|TRBV30
CAWSLGYEQYF
TGTGCCTGGAGTCTTGGTTACGAGCAGTACTTC
>TRBJ2-7|13|.|.|TRBV7-3
CASSSGPAREQYF
TGTGCCAGCAGCTCCGGGCCGGCGAGGGAGCAGTACTTC
>TRBJ2-1|13|few|TRBD1|TRBV11-1
CASSLDRGDEQFF
TGTGCCAGCAGCTTAGACAGGGGCGATGAGCAGTTCTTC
>TRBJ2-5|12|.|.|TRBV30
CAWSVVGETQYF
TGTGCCTGGAGTGTTGTGGGAGAGACCCAGTACTTC
>TRBJ2-2|15|.|.|TRBV5-1
CASSEGRKGTGELFF
TGCGCCAGCAGCGAAGGACGTAAAGGAACCGGGGAGCTGTTTTTT
>TRBJ1-2|13|.|.|TRBV7-8
CASSPGGVEGYTF
TGTGCCAGCAGCCCGGGAGGGGTGGAAGGCTACACCTTC
>TRBJ2-7|12|.|.|TRBV5-6
CASSLMAREQYF
TGTGCCAGCAGCTTGATGGCGCGCGAGCAGTACTTC
>TRBJ2-1|13|.|TRBD1|TRBV29-1
CSVYRGPANEQFF
TGCAGCGTATACAGGGGCCCGGCGAATGAGCAGTTCTTC
>TRBJ2-1|12|.|.|TRBV6-5
CASSEGGNEQFF
TGTGCCAGCAGTGAGGGCGGCAATGAGCAGTTCTTC
>TRBJ2-7|14|.|.|TRBV10-3
CAISFGTGGYEQYF
TGTGCCATCTCCTTTGGGACCGGCGGGTACGAGCAGTACTTC
>TRBJ1-1|13|.|TRBD1|TRBV29-1
CSVTPDRHTEAFF
TGCAGCGTTACCCCGGACAGGCATACTGAAGCTTTCTTT